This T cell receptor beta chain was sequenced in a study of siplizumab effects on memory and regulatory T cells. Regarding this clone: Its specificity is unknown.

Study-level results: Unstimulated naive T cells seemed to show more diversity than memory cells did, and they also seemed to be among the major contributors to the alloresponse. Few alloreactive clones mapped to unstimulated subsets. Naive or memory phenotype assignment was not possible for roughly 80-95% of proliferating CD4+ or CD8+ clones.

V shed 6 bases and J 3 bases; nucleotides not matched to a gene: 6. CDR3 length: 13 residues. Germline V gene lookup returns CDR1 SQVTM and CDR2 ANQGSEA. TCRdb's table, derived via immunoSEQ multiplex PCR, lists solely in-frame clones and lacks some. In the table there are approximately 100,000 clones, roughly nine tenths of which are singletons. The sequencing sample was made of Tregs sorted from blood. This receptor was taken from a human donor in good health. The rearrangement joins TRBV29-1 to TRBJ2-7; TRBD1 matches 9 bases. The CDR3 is CSVGQGMGYEQYF. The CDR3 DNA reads TGCAGCGTGGGACAGGGAATGGGCTACGAGCAGTACTTC.